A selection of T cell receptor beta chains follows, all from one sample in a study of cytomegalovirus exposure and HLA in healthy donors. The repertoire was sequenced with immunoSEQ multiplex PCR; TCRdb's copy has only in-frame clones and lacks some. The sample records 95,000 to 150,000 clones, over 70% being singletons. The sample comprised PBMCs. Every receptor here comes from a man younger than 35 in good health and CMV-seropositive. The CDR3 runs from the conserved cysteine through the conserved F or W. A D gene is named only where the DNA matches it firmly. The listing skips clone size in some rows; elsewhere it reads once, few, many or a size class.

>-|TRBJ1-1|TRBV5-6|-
CASSDRDSTRRTEAFF
TGTGCCAGCAGTGATCGGGACTCCACCCGGAGGACTGAAGCTTTCTTT
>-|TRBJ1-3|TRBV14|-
CASSQDFTGNTIYF
TGTGCCAGCAGCCAAGATTTCACTGGAAACACCATATATTTT
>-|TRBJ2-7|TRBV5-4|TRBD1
CASSSGTGSYEQYF
TGTGCCAGCAGCTCCGGGACAGGGAGCTACGAGCAGTACTTC
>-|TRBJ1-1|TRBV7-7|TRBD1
CASSLGRGGKTFF
TGTGCTAGCAGCTTAGGTAGAGGGGGCAAGACTTTCTTT
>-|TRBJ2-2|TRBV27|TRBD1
CASRIPTGGGELFF
TGTGCCAGCAGGATTCCCACAGGGGGCGGGGAGCTGTTTTTT
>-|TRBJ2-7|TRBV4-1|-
CASSQDPGSEQYF
TGCGCCAGCAGCCAAGACCCAGGGTCCGAGCAGTACTTC
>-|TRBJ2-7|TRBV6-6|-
CASDRGRGGYEQYF
TGTGCCAGCGACCGTGGGCGGGGCGGCTACGAGCAGTACTTC
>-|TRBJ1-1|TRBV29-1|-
CSVDTGVWTEAFF
TGCAGCGTTGACACCGGGGTATGGACTGAAGCTTTCTTT
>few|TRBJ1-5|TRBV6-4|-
CASSDSFRHRLAGLNQPQHF
TGTGCCAGCAGTGACTCTTTCCGACATCGTCTCGCAGGGTTAAATCAGCCCCAGCATTTT
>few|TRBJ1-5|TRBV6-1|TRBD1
CASSTGVEDQPQHF
TGTGCCAGCAGTACAGGGGTGGAGGATCAGCCCCAGCATTTT
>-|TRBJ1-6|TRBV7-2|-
CASSWDKLRVGDSPLHF
TGTGCCAGCAGCTGGGACAAGCTTCGGGTGGGGGATTCACCCCTCCACTTT
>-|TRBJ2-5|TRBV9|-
CASSVGLVEETQYF
TGTGCCAGCAGCGTAGGGCTAGTCGAAGAGACCCAGTACTTC
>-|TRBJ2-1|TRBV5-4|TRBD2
CASSVPGTSYNEQFF
TGTGCCAGCAGCGTGCCCGGGACTAGTTACAATGAGCAGTTCTTC
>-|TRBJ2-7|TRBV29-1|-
CSVEFIGGEQYF
TGCAGCGTTGAATTTATCGGGGGCGAGCAGTACTTC
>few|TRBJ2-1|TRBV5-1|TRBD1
CASSPRDRQGKYNEQFF
TGCGCCAGCAGCCCCCGAGACCGACAGGGAAAGTACAATGAGCAGTTCTTC
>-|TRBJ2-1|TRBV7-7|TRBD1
CASSRDRADEQFF
TGTGCCAGCAGCCGCGACAGGGCTGATGAGCAGTTCTTC
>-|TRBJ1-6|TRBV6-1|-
CASSESVPVGDSPLHF
TGTGCCAGCAGTGAATCGGTCCCCGTCGGGGATTCACCCCTCCACTTT
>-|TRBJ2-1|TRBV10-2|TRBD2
CASLGREGLWNEQFF
TGCGCCAGCTTAGGGCGGGAGGGCCTCTGGAATGAGCAGTTCTTC
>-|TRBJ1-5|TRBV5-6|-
CASSQAVGPQHF
TGTGCCAGCAGTCAGGCCGTCGGGCCCCAGCATTTT
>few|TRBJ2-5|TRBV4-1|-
CASSQYERSGKTQYF
TGCGCCAGCAGCCAGTACGAGCGGAGTGGAAAGACCCAGTACTTC
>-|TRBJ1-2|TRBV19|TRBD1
CASSTAGGADYGYTF
TGTGCCAGTAGTACTGCAGGGGGCGCGGATTATGGCTACACCTTC
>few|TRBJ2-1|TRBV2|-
CASSNRKGLNEQFF
TGTGCCAGCAGTAACAGGAAGGGCCTCAATGAGCAGTTCTTC
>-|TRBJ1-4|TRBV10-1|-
CASSEGTRINEKLFF
TGCGCCAGCAGTGAAGGGACAAGGATTAATGAAAAACTGTTTTTT
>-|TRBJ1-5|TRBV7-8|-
CASSSKIQGQPQHF
TGTGCCAGCAGCTCAAAAATCCAGGGTCAGCCCCAGCATTTT
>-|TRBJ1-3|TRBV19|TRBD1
CASSKYTGTGGVSGNTIYF
TGTGCCAGTAGTAAATATACCGGGACAGGGGGTGTCTCTGGAAACACCATATATTTT
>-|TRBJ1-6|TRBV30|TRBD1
CAWSRGLDNSPLHF
TGTGCCTGGAGCAGGGGGTTGGATAATTCACCCCTCCACTTT
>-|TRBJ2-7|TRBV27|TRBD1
CASSLPGGEQYF
TGTGCCAGCAGTTTGCCAGGGGGCGAGCAGTACTTC
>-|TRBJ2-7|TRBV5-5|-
CASSLEGSEQYF
TGTGCCAGCAGCTTGGAGGGGTCCGAGCAGTACTTC
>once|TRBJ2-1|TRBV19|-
CASSIAGDRSYNEQFF
TGTGCCAGTAGTATAGCGGGAGACCGCTCCTACAATGAGCAGTTCTTC
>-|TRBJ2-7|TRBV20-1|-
CSARAGNEQYF
TGCAGTGCTAGAGCAGGGAACGAGCAGTACTTC
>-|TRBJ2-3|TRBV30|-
CAWSKRVGADTQYF
TGTGCCTGGAGTAAAAGAGTAGGGGCAGATACGCAGTATTTT
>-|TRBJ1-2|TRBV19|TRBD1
CASVDRGLEYGYTF
TGTGCCAGTGTGGACAGGGGGCTTGAGTATGGCTACACCTTC
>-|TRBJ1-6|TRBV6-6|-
CASTQGTNSPLHF
TGTGCCAGCACCCAGGGGACGAATTCACCCCTCCACTTT
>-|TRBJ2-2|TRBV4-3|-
CASSQVPRGGELFF
TGCGCCAGCAGCCAAGTCCCGCGGGGCGGGGAGCTGTTTTTT
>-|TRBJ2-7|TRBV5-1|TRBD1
CASSLGTGGRNEQYF
TGCGCCAGCAGCTTGGGGACAGGGGGGCGGAACGAGCAGTACTTC
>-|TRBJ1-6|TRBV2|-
CASVQEPGSPLHF
TGTGCCAGTGTACAGGAACCGGGTTCACCCCTCCACTTT
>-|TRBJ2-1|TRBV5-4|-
CASSPRIYNEQFF
TGTGCCAGCAGCCCTAGAATTTACAATGAGCAGTTCTTC
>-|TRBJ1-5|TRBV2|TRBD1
CASSRRDRSNQPQHF
TGTGCCAGCAGCCGTAGGGACAGGAGCAATCAGCCCCAGCATTTT
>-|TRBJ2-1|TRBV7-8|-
CASSSSSGEQFF
TGTGCCAGCAGCTCCTCATCCGGTGAGCAGTTCTTC